The subject of this entry is one T cell receptor beta chain. The sample is drawn from a study of blood T cell repertoires in COVID-19. Study in general: Spain, Italy and the United States supplied samples that represented acute and convalescent COVID-19. The cDNA or gDNA used as material had been derived from T cells, B-cell-depleted T cells, or PBMCs.

CDR3 length equals 17 residues. The germline gives CDR1 SGHDT, CDR2 YYEEEE. Trimming cost V 0 bases and J 0 bases, with 10 bases left between them. Under the authors' procedure: Amplification of reference gene primers was used by the study to estimate nucleated cell counts. TCRdb's table, derived via immunoSEQ multiplex PCR, lists solely in-frame clones and lacks some. For V, J and clone size, that table is used; D and trimming come from the DNA. The sample includes about 250,000 clones, roughly 85% of them seen just once. This sequence joins TRBV5-6 and TRBJ1-6; no clear D gene. The specimen sequenced was peripheral blood. The sequence was obtained from a young man with active or convalescent COVID-19. Written as DNA, the CDR3 is TGTGCCAGCAGCTTGGGCGGTCTCAACTCCTATAATTCACCCCTCCACTTT. Its translation is CASSLGGLNSYNSPLHF.